This note documents a single T cell receptor beta chain sequence. Germline values: CDR1 SGHRS, CDR2 YFSETQ. Trimming at V came to 2 bases and at J to 2 bases, leaving 8 bases not matched to a gene. The CDR3 totals 16 residues. This study enrolled people aged about 18 to 90 from about two dozen US geographic areas. Cohort assignment relied on participant-reported clinical history. The record originates from a study of blood T cell repertoires in COVID-19. Source study methods: Reference gene primer amplification in the assay estimated nucleated cell counts. Assay used: immunoSEQ multiplex PCR; TCRdb lists only in-frame clones, some missing. V, J and clone size are taken as reported in that table, and D and trimming were inferred from the DNA itself. The table has around 140,000 clones, roughly 80% seen once; the top ten hold 2.4%.

The sample consisted of PBMCs or T cells enriched from blood (not recorded which). The chain has TRBV5-1 and TRBJ2-3; TRBD2 agrees at 7 bases. The receptor was isolated from a man between 40 and 49 years old with acute COVID-19. The CDR3 protein is CASSFTSDLPTDTQYF. CDR3 nucleotides: TGCGCCAGCAGCTTTACTAGCGATCTTCCCACAGATACGCAGTATTTT.